This T cell receptor (beta chain) was sequenced in a study of cytomegalovirus exposure and HLA in healthy donors. Across the study: Caucasian-associated ancestry cluster membership applied to approximately 80% of several hundred genotyped donors. Study results and limitations: A missense DCLRE1C variant was associated with V- and J-gene trimming of TCR beta chains in a later analysis, and an independent cohort replicated the association. Later analysis placed DRB1 highest and HLA-C lowest in TCR association rates, which differed by HLA locus.

V lost 5 bases to trimming and J lost 5 bases, with 18 bases between them. Germline CDR1 and CDR2: SGHTA and FQGTGA. CDR3 length equals 15 residues. The PCR ran on 60 Vbeta and 13 Jbeta primers. Assay: immunoSEQ multiplex PCR; the TCRdb copy retains only in-frame clones and omits some. In the table there are 200,000 to 250,000 clones, roughly 73% of which are singletons. Each donor's status was that of a healthy bone marrow donor. Notes on this clone: Its antigen is not identified.

Sequencing was carried out using PBMCs. The J gene is TRBJ1-1, the V gene TRBV7-3; possible D gene TRBD1, 5 bases. The TCR sequence derives from a boy younger than 18 in good health and CMV-seronegative. The CDR3: CASSVAGTRGTEAFF. CDR3 bases: TGTGCCAGCAGCGTAGCGGGGACGCGGGGGACTGAAGCTTTCTTT.